The entry below gives a single TCR beta chain sequence along with its context. What it recognizes is unknown. This CDR3 contains 14 residues. V lost 1 base and J lost 1, with 8 bases in between. Per germline, CDR1 SGHTA and CDR2 FQGNSA. These data originate in a study of T-cell memory formation after mild COVID-19. Study-wide results and caveats: Some responding clones appeared in pre-infection memory, suggesting cross-reactive memory joined. Balance between CD4 and CD8 was seen in clones contracting day 15 to 85, and a CD4+ lean was seen in later expanders.

MiXCR was run by TCRdb on the 5' RACE reads, yielding one entry per CDR3 protein. Of some 250,000 distinct CDR3 sequences in the sample, 8% to 10% were seen once. The clonotype was recovered from a man aged 18 to 29 who had mild COVID-19 (a few samples of this study predate the infection). Cell type and time point are not known. The sample comprised PBMCs or a T cell subset sorted from them (not recorded which). The rearrangement joins TRBV7-2 to TRBJ2-7; D unclear. The CDR3 sequence is CASSLVAESYEQYF. CDR3 nucleotides: TGTGCCAGCAGCTTAGTGGCAGAATCCTACGAGCAGTACTTC.